This TCR beta chain comes out of a study of T cells in Graves' hyperthyroidism and ophthalmopathy. The CDR3 contains 15 residues. CDR1 and CDR2 (germline): DFQATT, SNEGSKA (reference sequence). Trimming left V 6 bases short and J 6 bases short, with 21 bases between. This clonotype is labeled as medium-sized. RNA transcripts provided the source from which TCR beta CDR3 regions were amplified. Using the HTBI primer set, a first-round RT-PCR was run on the TCR CDR3. TCRdb independently ran MiXCR on the multiplex PCR reads; one entry per CDR3 protein. The sample yields about 24,000 distinct CDR3 sequences, approximately 54% seen once.

The receptor's source is a woman aged 40 to 49 with Graves' hyperthyroidism that later progressed to Graves' ophthalmopathy. This chain links TRBV20-1 with TRBJ1-5; D uncertain. The sequenced material came from blood. CDR3 sequence: CSAPRGQIRPQPQHF. The CDR3 DNA sequence: TGCAGTGCCCCTCGAGGGCAGATACGGCCTCAGCCCCAGCATTTT.